The sequence of this T cell receptor (beta chain) was determined in a study of cytomegalovirus exposure and HLA in healthy donors. The data were produced by immunoSEQ multiplex PCR, yet TCRdb's version contains in-frame clones alone and is incomplete. The table shows 250,000 or so clones, with about 88% occurring only once. As regards this clone: The antigen remains undetermined.

The study's findings and limits: Most sequenced TCRs were rare (though some public TCRs occurred in many donors). According to the study, around 150 TCR beta chains were cytomegalovirus-associated. As confirmed in vitro, a few CMV-associated chains were specific for CMV antigens.

This CDR3 has 14 residues. The genes are TRBV21-1 and TRBJ1-5. TRBV21-1 is deemed a pseudogene. This TCR derives from a man aged 18 to 30 in good health and CMV-seropositive. Input material: PBMCs. The CDR3 DNA reads TGTGCCAGCAACGAGACTAACCAAAGTCAGCCCCAGCATTTT. Amino acid sequence: CASNETNQSQPQHF.